This T cell receptor beta chain comes out of a study of shared clonotypes between healthy human individuals. This CDR3 spans 19 amino acids. The junction had 14 bases not matched to a gene; V was cut back by 1 base and J by 1 base. Germline V lookup: CDR1 SGDLS, CDR2 YYNGEE. When replicate PCRs were run on sorted subsets, they used 200 ng DNA, approximately 27,000 T cell genomes. Profiled with immunoSEQ multiplex PCR; TCRdb holds only in-frame clones, not every one. In the table there are some 1.4 million clones, approximately 97% of which are singletons. This clonotype was obtained from a man aged 30 to 39 in good health. The sequenced sample was naive CD4+ T cells sorted from blood. Subset indicated: CD45RA+ positively selected. The chain carries TRBV9 and TRBJ2-1; 7 positions agree with TRBD1. CDR3 nucleotide sequence: TGTGCCAGCAGCGTAACCTTGGACAGGTTGGAAGGATCCTACAATGAGCAGTTCTTC. As protein: CASSVTLDRLEGSYNEQFF.